Listed here are 31 T cell receptor beta chains from one sample, sequenced in a study of chemoradiotherapy in HPV16-positive cancers. The table came from immunoSEQ multiplex PCR; TCRdb's copy has only in-frame clones and leaves some out. The table lists some 9,900 clones, over 60% of them singletons. Sequencing was performed on tumor tissue, taken from a patient who underwent chemoradiotherapy. These receptors were taken from a human donor with HPV-associated anogenital cancer.

This chain connects TRBV9 to TRBJ2-2, with a tentative D call TRBD1 (6 bases). The V end was cut by 4 bases, the J end by 7 bases, with 8 bases between. Germline CDR1 SGDLS, CDR2 YYNGEE. The CDR3 consists of 12 residues. CDR3 region: CASSPGVGELFF. The CDR3 DNA reads as TGTGCCAGCAGCCCAGGGGTCGGGGAGCTGTTTTTT.

The chain links TRBV5-1 to TRBJ1-3; D is ambiguous. The CDR3 contains 16 residues. Germline values: CDR1 SGHRS, CDR2 YFSETQ. Trimming took 2 bases from V and 1 from J, leaving 13 bases between them. The CDR3 spells CASSFQDISSGNTIYF. The DNA for the CDR3 is TGCGCCAGCAGCTTTCAAGACATCTCATCTGGAAACACCATATATTTT.

The chain joins TRBV14 to TRBJ2-7; TRBD2 matches at 12 bases. This CDR3 region has 14 residues. Germline CDR1 is SGHDN and CDR2 is FVKESK. V shed 5 bases, J shed 13 bases, and the junction held 12 bases outside the gene matches. CDR3 in DNA: TGTGCCAGCAGCGAGCGACTAGCGGGGGCAAGTAAATACTTC. It specifies CASSERLAGASKYF.

The chain recombines TRBV6-5 with TRBJ2-7, with unresolved D. V lost 0 bases and J 3 bases, leaving 6 bases between the germline ends. Germline CDR1 and CDR2: MNHEY and SVGAGI. The CDR3 runs 13 residues. In DNA, the CDR3 is TGTGCCAGCAGTTACTCGGACGGCTACGAGCAGTACTTC. Protein sequence: CASSYSDGYEQYF.

This clone appeared once. The chain couples TRBV18 to TRBJ2-1; D may be TRBD1 (7 bases). This CDR3 contains 15 residues. V lost 6 bases, J lost 5 bases, and 17 bases lay in between. Per the germline V gene, CDR1 is KGHSH and CDR2 is LQKENI. The CDR3 loop is CASSPGDSRDNEQFF. The DNA of the CDR3 is TGTGCCAGCTCTCCGGGGGACAGCCGCGACAATGAGCAGTTCTTC.

In its sample, this clone was seen once. The chain combines TRBV12-5 with TRBJ1-2, with a possible D match to TRBD1 (5 bases). Germline loops: CDR1 LGHNT, CDR2 FRNRAP. This CDR3 is 14 amino acids long. Deletions cut 0 bases from V and 13 bases from J, with 18 bases between. The CDR3 DNA sequence: TGTGCTAGTGGTTTGGTAAAGGTGCAGGGCCCCACCACCTTC. It translates to CASGLVKVQGPTTF.

This sequence joins TRBV29-1 and TRBJ2-3, with 7 bases that match TRBD2. Germline V gene data show CDR1 as SQVTM and CDR2 as ANQGSEA. The CDR3 covers 13 residues. V trimming: 6 bases; J trimming: 2 bases; junction bases outside the gene matches: 5. The CDR3, as DNA: TGCAGCGTAAGCCGGGACTACACAGATACGCAGTATTTT. As protein: CSVSRDYTDTQYF.

The rearrangement uses TRBV19 and TRBJ1-5; D gene ambiguous. The CDR3 consists of 15 residues. CDR1 and CDR2 from the germline V gene are LNHDA and SQIVND (reference sequence). V lost 8 bases to trimming and J lost 2 bases, with 16 bases between them. The CDR3 DNA follows: TGTGCCAGTTCCGCCGACCCATTTGGCAATCAGCCCCAGCATTTT. Its protein is CASSADPFGNQPQHF.

This rearrangement joins TRBV2 to TRBJ2-2, with D possibly matching TRBD1 (6 bases). Germline CDR1 is SNHLY and CDR2 is FYNNEI. The V end was cut by 2 bases, the J end by 1 base, with 14 bases between. The length of the CDR3 is 17 residues. CDR3 in DNA: TGTGCCAGCAGTGAAAAGGGAACAGGGAGGAACACCGGGGAGCTGTTTTTT. Protein: CASSEKGTGRNTGELFF. Based on the CDR3 plus reference TRBV2 and TRBJ2-2, the full variable domain is EPEVTQTPSHQVTQMGQEVILRCVPISNHLYFYWYRQILGQKVEFLVSFYNNEISEKSEIFDDQFSVERPDGSNFTLKIRSTKLEDSAMYFCASSEKGTGRNTGELFFGEGSRLTVL.

The chain links TRBV5-1 to TRBJ1-6; D is unclear. The CDR3 is 15 residues long. Germline CDR1 SGHRS, CDR2 YFSETQ. The ends were cut back, 1 base at V and 5 bases at J, with 10 bases in the middle. The CDR3 here is CASSLYPGDNSPLHF. For the CDR3, the DNA is TGCGCCAGCAGCTTGTACCCGGGCGATAATTCACCCCTCCACTTT.

V usage is TRBV5-6 and J usage is TRBJ1-2; D unclear. Between the trimmed V and J ends, which lost 4 bases and 5 bases, there was a span of 18 bases. Germline lookup yields CDR1 SGHDT and CDR2 YYEEEE. The CDR3 has 15 amino acids. This CDR3 is CASSPDAEALYGYTF. The CDR3 DNA follows: TGTGCCAGCAGCCCCGACGCGGAGGCCCTGTATGGCTACACCTTC. The full variable domain, its missing parts supplied by reference TRBV5-6 and TRBJ1-2, is DAGVTQSPTHLIKTRGQQVTLRCSPKSGHDTVSWYQQALGQGPQFIFQYYEEEERQRGNFPDRFSGHQFPNYSSELNVNALLLGDSALYLCASSPDAEALYGYTFGSGTRLTVV.

This clone was seen only once. The gene calls are TRBV7-3 and TRBJ2-1; no firm D call. CDR3 size: 13 residues. Trimming removed 5 bases at V and 10 bases at J, with 15 bases between. CDR1 SGHTA and CDR2 FQGTGA come from the germline V gene. CDR3 bases: TGTGCCAGCAGCCCGGGCCCTTGGGGAGAGCAGTTCTTC. Translating it yields CASSPGPWGEQFF.

CDR3 protein: CASSKRGPGVSGELFF. The CDR3 nucleotides read TGTGCCAGCAGCAAAAGAGGGCCAGGGGTGTCCGGGGAGCTGTTTTTT. V and J are TRBV7-3 and TRBJ2-2; weak D call: TRBD1 (6 bases). The CDR3 is made up of 16 amino acids. V lost 5 bases to trimming and J lost 6 bases, with 19 bases between them. Per the germline V gene, CDR1 is SGHTA and CDR2 is FQGTGA.

This clone was counted once. The J gene is TRBJ1-5, the V gene TRBV7-3; D remains ambiguous. V was clipped by 2 bases and J by 6 bases, with 8 bases between them. CDR1 and CDR2 from the germline V gene are SGHTA and FQGTGA. The CDR3 is 13 residues long. CDR3 amino acids: CASSLDGFQPQHF. The CDR3 nucleotides are TGTGCCAGCAGCTTAGACGGGTTTCAGCCCCAGCATTTT.

Within the sample, this clone is medium-sized. The chain has TRBV6-6 and TRBJ1-2; D gene uncertain. This CDR3 comprises 14 residues. Trimming removed 2 bases from V and 0 bases from J, with 7 bases in between. CDR1 MNHNY and CDR2 SVGAGI come from the germline V gene (reference sequence). Written as DNA, the CDR3 is TGTGCCAGCAGTTACCCGGGAGCTAACTATGGCTACACCTTC. It specifies CASSYPGANYGYTF.

V and J are TRBV25-1 and TRBJ2-7, with no clear D. This CDR3 region has 16 residues. In germline, CDR1 is MGHDK, CDR2 SYGVNS. Trimming cost V 1 base and J 5 bases, with 18 bases left between them. CDR3 amino acids: CASSEWVNIKPHEQYF. As DNA, the CDR3 is TGTGCCAGCAGTGAATGGGTGAACATTAAACCGCACGAGCAGTACTTC.

V usage is TRBV6-6 and J usage is TRBJ1-6; the D is unclear. Deletions cut 2 bases from V and 9 bases from J, with 5 bases between. CDR1 is MNHNY, CDR2 SVGAGI, per germline (reference sequence). This CDR3 is 12 amino acids long. CDR3: CASSYARSPLHF. The DNA for the CDR3 is TGTGCCAGCAGTTACGCTCGTTCACCCCTCCACTTT.

This clone was seen just once. V and J are TRBV15 and TRBJ2-7, with TRBD1 matching over 9 bases. Germline CDR1 and CDR2: LNHNV and YYDKDF (reference sequence). The CDR3 covers 18 residues. With 0 bases clipped from V and 0 bases from J, the junction kept 9 bases outside the gene matches. Here the CDR3 reads CATSRDIVGTGSSYEQYF. The CDR3 DNA is TGTGCCACCAGCAGAGATATAGTGGGGACAGGGAGCTCCTACGAGCAGTACTTC.

DNA of the CDR3: TGTGCCAGCGGCAATAATGAGCAGTTCTTC. This sequence encodes CASGNNEQFF. This sequence joins TRBV7-2 and TRBJ2-1; D is unresolved. The ends were cut back, 8 bases at V and 7 bases at J, with 6 bases in the middle. CDR1 and CDR2 (germline): SGHTA, FQGNSA. The length of the CDR3 is 10 residues.

This clone was seen once. The chain uses TRBV7-9 and TRBJ1-3; no reliable D call. V shed 3 bases and J shed 7 bases, with 10 bases lying between them. CDR3 length: 13 amino acids. Germline-derived CDR1 and CDR2 are SEHNR and FQNEAQ (reference sequence). In nucleotides, the CDR3 is TGTGCCAGCAGCTTTGGGCAGGTTAACACCATATATTTT. This sequence encodes CASSFGQVNTIYF. The variable domain in full, with the rest retrieved from reference TRBV7-9 and TRBJ1-3, is DTGVSQNPRHKITKRGQNVTFRCDPISEHNRLYWYRQTLGQGPEFLTYFQNEAQLEKSRLLSDRFSAERPKGSFSTLEIQRTEQGDSAMYLCASSFGQVNTIYFGEGSWLTVV.

This chain links TRBV6-5 with TRBJ2-5; 10 bases map to TRBD1. CDR3 length equals 15 residues. The germline CDR1 and CDR2 sequences are MNHEY and SVGAGI. The ends lost 4 bases at V and 2 bases at J; junction bases unmatched: 4. The CDR3 DNA reads as TGTGCCAGCAGTTCACCGGGACAGGGGCAAGAGACCCAGTACTTC. As protein: CASSSPGQGQETQYF.

This sequence joins TRBV6-5 and TRBJ1-2, with 7 bases identical to TRBD1. The CDR3 spans 14 residues. The germline V gene encodes CDR1 MNHEY and CDR2 SVGAGI. Trimming took 5 bases from V and 1 from J; bases not matched to a gene: 4. This chain's CDR3 is CASSPHRGNYGYTF. Written as DNA, the CDR3 is TGTGCCAGCAGTCCTCACAGGGGTAACTATGGCTACACCTTC.

The DNA for the CDR3 is TGTGCCAGCAGTTCAGCTGGACAGGGTCCGAACACTGAAGCTTTCTTT. Amino acids: CASSSAGQGPNTEAFF. The chain uses TRBV28 and TRBJ1-1; TRBD1 aligns across 8 bases. V lost 4 bases and J lost 1; bases outside the gene matches: 8. From germline, CDR1 is MDHEN and CDR2 SYDVKM. The CDR3 has 16 amino acids.

This chain joins TRBV7-2 and TRBJ2-1; TRBD2 aligns across 8 bases. This CDR3 spans 15 amino acids. Trimming cost V 1 base and J 7 bases; bases outside gene matches: 6. CDR1 is SGHTA, CDR2 FQGNSA, per germline. The CDR3 sequence is CASSLDPRGGNEQFF. The CDR3 nucleotides are TGTGCCAGCAGCTTAGACCCTCGCGGGGGGAATGAGCAGTTCTTC.

The genes are TRBV19 and TRBJ2-1; 9 bases agree with TRBD2. Trimming at V came to 7 bases and at J to 4 bases, leaving 8 bases not matched to a gene. This CDR3 has 15 residues. The germline gives CDR1 LNHDA, CDR2 SQIVND (reference sequence). CDR3 amino acids: CASTGQRGVYNEQFF. In nucleotides, the CDR3 is TGTGCCAGTACGGGCCAGCGGGGGGTATACAATGAGCAGTTCTTC.

The chain employs TRBV4-1 and TRBJ1-4, with TRBD1 identical over 10 bases. J was trimmed by 4 bases and V by 4 bases; bases with no gene match: 6. This CDR3 is built from 16 residues. The germline CDR1 and CDR2 sequences are MGHRA and YSYEKL. The CDR3 here is CASSLGQGGGNEKLFF. The CDR3 coding sequence is TGCGCCAGCAGCCTCGGACAGGGGGGAGGTAATGAAAAACTGTTTTTT.

This clone came up a few times. V and J are TRBV9 and TRBJ2-5; weak D call: TRBD1 (6 bases). The CDR3 spans 13 residues. Germline CDR1 SGDLS, CDR2 YYNGEE. Trimming stripped 1 base from V and 4 bases from J, with 8 bases between. The CDR3, as DNA: TGTGCCAGCAGCGTAAGAGGGGGAGAGACCCAGTACTTC. It is translated as CASSVRGGETQYF.

The chain recombines TRBV28 with TRBJ1-1, with 7 bases fitting TRBD1. Germline assignment: CDR1 MDHEN and CDR2 SYDVKM. The CDR3 spans 13 residues. Trimming removed 9 bases from V and 5 bases from J; junction bases left unmatched: 9. This chain's CDR3 is CASTKTGMTEAFF. The DNA for the CDR3 is TGTGCCAGTACCAAGACAGGGATGACTGAAGCTTTCTTT.

CDR3 sequence (DNA): TGTGCCTGGAGTGCCCAAGGTGAAAAACTGTTTTTT. This codes for CAWSAQGEKLFF. The chain couples TRBV30 to TRBJ1-4; D ambiguous. The CDR3 is 12 residues long. The germline gives CDR1 GTSNPN, CDR2 SVGIG (reference sequence). The V gene lost 1 base and the J gene lost 7 bases, with 7 bases spanning the gap.

The V gene is TRBV5-5, the J gene TRBJ1-1, with D perhaps matching TRBD1 (6 bases). Between the trimmed V and J ends, which lost 6 bases and 4 bases, there was a span of 13 bases. This CDR3 contains 13 residues. The V gene's germline CDR1 is SGHKS and CDR2 YYEKEE (reference sequence). This CDR3 is CASTFGQSTEAFF. The CDR3 bases are TGTGCCAGCACCTTCGGACAGAGCACTGAAGCTTTCTTT.

Only one count was recorded for this clone. V usage is TRBV5-5 and J usage is TRBJ1-1; no definite D call. Looked up from germline, CDR1 is SGHKS and CDR2 is YYEKEE (reference sequence). Trimming took 1 base from V and 3 from J, leaving 1 base between them. There are 11 residues in the CDR3. The CDR3 sequence is CASSLYTEAFF. The CDR3 DNA sequence: TGTGCCAGCAGCTTGTACACTGAAGCTTTCTTT.